This T cell receptor beta chain was identified during a study of control samples from healthy donors and cancer patients. Assay used: immunoSEQ multiplex PCR; TCRdb lists only in-frame clones, some missing. The sample lists more than 95,000 clones, roughly 93% seen once, with about 2.8% in the top ten. The CDR3 extends over 19 amino acids. Germline CDR1 and CDR2: SNHLY and FYNNEI. With V trimmed by 1 base and J by 0 bases, 9 bases remained unmatched. This clone was seen only once. The specimen sequenced was blood. This rearrangement joins TRBV2 to TRBJ2-1; 10 nucleotides align to TRBD2. The TCR was taken from a man aged 25 to 45 in good health. The CDR3 nucleotides read TGTGCCAGCAGTGAAGGTTGGCTAGCGGGGGCAAGCTCCTACAATGAGCAGTTCTTC. Protein product: CASSEGWLAGASSYNEQFF.